These 25 T cell receptor beta chains came from one sample sequenced in a study of early T cells in non-severe SARS-CoV-2 infection. TCRdb re-analysed the 5' RACE reads in MiXCR, keeping a single row per CDR3 protein. Of 85,000 to 100,000 distinct CDR3 sequences listed, 11% are singletons. The source material was whole blood. Source of these receptors: an adult who was a healthcare worker with PCR-confirmed SARS-CoV-2 infection or an uninfected control (not recorded which).

This clonotype was observed at least ten times. The chain employs TRBV28 and TRBJ1-5; D is uncertain. Germline V gene data show CDR1 as MDHEN and CDR2 as SYDVKM. The V end lost 5 bases, the J end lost 5 bases, and 13 bases lay between the germline ends. The CDR3 contains 14 residues. The CDR3 nucleotides are TGTGCCAGCAGTCCCGGGCAGAGGGATCAGCCCCAGCATTTT. Encoded protein: CASSPGQRDQPQHF.

The chain is built from TRBV7-2 and TRBJ2-1, with 9 bases that match TRBD2. Germline V CDR1 and CDR2: SGHTA, FQGNSA. Germline trimming cut 6 bases from V and 7 bases from J; bases unmatched to any gene: 10. The length of the CDR3 is 15 residues. Written as DNA, the CDR3 is TGTGCCAGCAGTCTCACGGGACTAGCTAATAATGAGCAGTTCTTC. This translates into CASSLTGLANNEQFF.

This clonotype was seen only a few times. This chain connects TRBV12-3 or TRBV12-4 to TRBJ2-7, with 7 bases matching TRBD2. This CDR3 is built from 14 residues. The V gene end was trimmed by 5 bases and the J gene end by 6 bases; junction bases not matched to a gene: 10. CDR3 amino acids: CASSVTGLVVEQYF. The CDR3 DNA reads as TGTGCCAGCAGTGTCACTGGACTAGTTGTCGAGCAGTACTTC.

This clonotype was counted at least ten times. The chain carries TRBV12-3 or TRBV12-4 and TRBJ2-5, with D hard to call. Trimming cost V 5 bases and J 2 bases, with 12 bases left between them. The CDR3 contains 14 residues. The CDR3 DNA follows: TGTGCCAGCAGTAAAATCACAGAACAAGAGACCCAGTACTTC. Translation gives CASSKITEQETQYF.

This clonotype was seen ten or more times. The rearrangement uses TRBV12-3 or TRBV12-4 and TRBJ1-1; 7 bases are a match to TRBD1. The junction had 5 bases not matched to a gene; V was cut back by 4 bases and J by 6 bases. This CDR3 region has 13 residues. CDR3 amino acids: CASSSRGVAEAFF. The CDR3 bases are TGTGCCAGCAGTTCCAGGGGGGTGGCTGAAGCTTTCTTT.

The J gene is TRBJ2-6, the V gene TRBV2; no reliable D call. The CDR3 sequence is 14 residues long. V lost 4 bases and J 1 base, leaving 5 bases between the germline ends. Germline CDR1 SNHLY, CDR2 FYNNEI. CDR3: CASSAPSGANVLTF. As DNA, the CDR3 is TGTGCCAGCAGTGCCCCGTCTGGGGCCAACGTCCTGACTTTC.

This clonotype has at least ten counts. The chain links TRBV24-1 to TRBJ2-3, with D perhaps TRBD1 (5 bases). The length of the CDR3 is 14 residues. V lost 7 bases and J 5 bases, leaving 15 bases between the germline ends. CDR1 is KGHDR and CDR2 is SFDVKD in the germline V gene. CDR3 in amino acids: CATRDGQAGDTQYF. CDR3 sequence (DNA): TGTGCCACCAGGGATGGACAAGCAGGAGATACGCAGTATTTT.

V usage is TRBV5-1 and J usage is TRBJ2-2; D not certain. Germline V gene data show CDR1 as SGHRS and CDR2 as YFSETQ. The V end lost 0 bases, the J end lost 3 bases, and 21 bases lay between the germline ends. CDR3 size: 19 residues. CDR3 amino acids: CASSLGLLPPFSYTGELFF. In DNA, the CDR3 is TGCGCCAGCAGCTTGGGCCTACTGCCTCCGTTCAGTTACACCGGGGAGCTGTTTTTT.

The chain combines TRBV6-5 with TRBJ1-2; D is possibly TRBD1 (5 bases). The V gene lost 10 bases and the J gene lost 1 base, with 13 bases spanning the gap. The length of the CDR3 is 13 residues. Germline loops: CDR1 MNHEY, CDR2 SVGAGI. This CDR3 is CATMWGGNYGYTF. The CDR3 nucleotides read TGTGCCACCATGTGGGGGGGTAACTATGGCTACACCTTC.

This clonotype showed up just a few times. CDR3 region: CASSLTAGLGETQYF. The CDR3 coding sequence is TGTGCCAGCAGCTTAACTGCAGGTCTCGGGGAGACCCAGTACTTC. This chain links TRBV9 with TRBJ2-5; D is unresolved. This CDR3 has 15 amino acids. Trimming took 4 bases from V and 5 from J, leaving 18 bases between them. CDR1 and CDR2 (germline): SGDLS, YYNGEE.

This clonotype was counted between two and nine times. The chain couples TRBV11-1 to TRBJ2-7; D is perhaps TRBD1 (5 bases). Germline V gene lookup returns CDR1 SGHAT and CDR2 FQDESV (reference sequence). V shed 0 bases and J shed 3 bases, with 9 bases lying between them. This CDR3 spans 14 amino acids. This chain's CDR3 is CASSLAGHRYEQYF. The DNA of the CDR3 is TGTGCCAGCAGCTTAGCAGGACACCGCTACGAGCAGTACTTC.

This chain links TRBV2 with TRBJ2-2, with a possible D match to TRBD1 (5 bases). V was shortened by 7 bases and J by 5 bases, with 8 bases between the two germline ends. Germline V gene lookup returns CDR1 SNHLY and CDR2 FYNNEI. The CDR3 totals 12 residues. CDR3 coding DNA: TGTGCCAGCAAGGGGAAGACCGGGGAGCTGTTTTTT. Protein: CASKGKTGELFF. Looking up the rest from reference TRBV2 and TRBJ2-2 gives the full variable domain: EPEVTQTPSHQVTQMGQEVILRCVPISNHLYFYWYRQILGQKVEFLVSFYNNEISEKSEIFDDQFSVERPDGSNFTLKIRSTKLEDSAMYFCASKGKTGELFFGEGSRLTVL.

Only a few counts were recorded for this clonotype. V is TRBV9 and J is TRBJ1-2; unclear D gene. Germline V CDR1 and CDR2: SGDLS, YYNGEE. The V end lost 1 base, the J end lost 5 bases, and 18 bases lay between the germline ends. CDR3 length: 16 amino acids. CDR3 sequence: CASSVSKMDGFYGYTF. The CDR3 DNA reads TGTGCCAGCAGCGTATCTAAGATGGACGGCTTTTATGGCTACACCTTC.

This clonotype showed up just a few times. The CDR3 nucleotides are TGCAGCGTTGACCGGACGGATGGCTACACCTTC. Its protein is CSVDRTDGYTF. The chain has TRBV29-1 and TRBJ1-2; D unresolved. The ends were cut back, 3 bases at V and 6 bases at J, with 8 bases in the middle. Germline assignment: CDR1 SQVTM and CDR2 ANQGSEA. The CDR3 extends over 11 amino acids. Based on the CDR3 plus reference TRBV29-1 and TRBJ1-2, the full variable domain is SAVISQKPSRDICQRGTSLTIQCQVDSQVTMMFWYRQQPGQSLTLIATANQGSEATYESGFVIDKFPISRPNLTFSTLTVSNMSPEDSSIYLCSVDRTDGYTFGSGTRLTVV.

This rearrangement joins TRBV4-1 to TRBJ2-1; D unresolved. The CDR3 runs 13 residues. Germline loops: CDR1 MGHRA, CDR2 YSYEKL. The germline V and J ends were trimmed by 0 bases and 3 bases, with 3 bases remaining between them. Written as DNA, the CDR3 is TGCGCCAGCAGCCAAGATGTCTACAATGAGCAGTTCTTC. Translated: CASSQDVYNEQFF.

This clonotype appeared many times. The genes are TRBV4-2 and TRBJ1-5; no firm D call. CDR1 is LGHNA and CDR2 is YNFKEQ in the germline V gene. V was clipped by 0 bases and J by 0 bases, with 9 bases between them. This CDR3 region has 16 residues. The CDR3 DNA reads TGTGCCAGCAGCCAAGATCACAGCTATAGCAATCAGCCCCAGCATTTT. Translation: CASSQDHSYSNQPQHF.

This rearrangement joins TRBV6-2 or TRBV6-3 to TRBJ2-7, with 8 bases matching TRBD2. After removal of 5 bases from V and 0 bases from J, the junction contained 6 bases not matched to a gene. Germline V CDR1 and CDR2: MNHEY, SVGEGT. The CDR3 loop spans 15 amino acids. The CDR3 here is CASSNLAGGSYEQYF. CDR3 bases: TGTGCCAGCAGTAATCTAGCGGGTGGCTCCTACGAGCAGTACTTC.

This clonotype was recorded a few times. The chain employs TRBV12-3 or TRBV12-4 and TRBJ2-1; 10 bases fit TRBD1. CDR3 size: 18 residues. The V segment lost 4 bases and the J segment 0 bases; nucleotides outside the gene matches: 9. CDR3 sequence reads: CASSWRTGGTSSYNEQFF. CDR3 nucleotide sequence: TGTGCCAGCAGTTGGCGGACAGGGGGTACCAGCTCCTACAATGAGCAGTTCTTC.

This clonotype was observed many times. V usage is TRBV7-6 and J usage is TRBJ1-2; TRBD1 agrees at 9 bases. The CDR3 extends over 15 amino acids. After removal of 5 bases from V and 2 bases from J, the junction contained 6 bases not matched to a gene. CDR1 is SGHVS and CDR2 is FNYEAQ in the germline V gene. The CDR3 reads CASSLGGQGNYGYTF. CDR3 sequence (DNA): TGTGCCAGCAGCCTAGGAGGACAGGGGAACTATGGCTACACCTTC.

This clonotype showed up many times. The chain carries TRBV7-3 and TRBJ2-5; D uncertain. V shed 2 bases and J shed 5 bases, with 9 bases lying between them. Germline CDR1 and CDR2: SGHTA and FQGTGA. The CDR3 is 13 amino acids. This chain's CDR3 is CASSLGRGETQYF. CDR3 DNA sequence: TGTGCCAGCAGCTTAGGGCGAGGCGAGACCCAGTACTTC.

CDR3 coding DNA: TGCGCCAGCAGCTTGGACGGGACTATATCCGAAAAACTGTTTTTT. Translation: CASSLDGTISEKLFF. This chain connects TRBV5-1 to TRBJ1-4; D is possibly TRBD1 (5 bases). In germline, CDR1 is SGHRS, CDR2 YFSETQ. There are 15 residues in the CDR3. V lost 0 bases to trimming and J lost 8 bases, with 14 bases between them. Supplemented by reference TRBV5-1 and TRBJ1-4, the full variable domain reads KAGVTQTPRYLIKTRGQQVTLSCSPISGHRSVSWYQQTPGQGLQFLFEYFSETQRNKGNFPGRFSGRQFSNSRSEMNVSTLELGDSALYLCASSLDGTISEKLFFGSGTQLSVL.

The V and J genes are TRBV3-1 and TRBJ1-2, with D unclear. Germline CDR1 reads LGHDT; CDR2 reads YNNKEL (reference sequence). The CDR3 spans 13 residues. V lost 3 bases and J 8 bases, leaving 13 bases between the germline ends. CDR3 nucleotides: TGTGCCAGCAGCCAGGCCTCCAACTGGGGCTACACCTTC. It translates to CASSQASNWGYTF.

The V call is TRBV20-1, the J call TRBJ1-2; 9 bases agree with TRBD1. Germline V gene data show CDR1 as DFQATT and CDR2 as SNEGSKA (reference sequence). The V gene end was trimmed by 3 bases and the J gene end by 6 bases; junction bases not matched to a gene: 5. The CDR3 contains 13 residues. In DNA, the CDR3 is TGCAGTGCTAGGCCGGGACAGGGTAATGGCTACACCTTC. This sequence encodes CSARPGQGNGYTF.

Here the CDR3 DNA reads TGTGCCAGCAGTTCGGTGGCCTACGAGCAGTACTTC. It is translated as CASSSVAYEQYF. The chain is built from TRBV28 and TRBJ2-7; D gene ambiguous. The germline gives CDR1 MDHEN, CDR2 SYDVKM. V dropped 4 bases and J dropped 2 bases, with 6 bases sitting between them. The length of the CDR3 is 12 residues.

The chain joins TRBV5-1 to TRBJ1-1; D may be TRBD1 (6 bases). The length of the CDR3 is 16 residues. Trimming cost V 4 bases and J 3 bases, with 19 bases left between them. The germline CDR1 and CDR2 sequences are SGHRS and YFSETQ. The CDR3 protein is CASSAGTPHEDTEAFF. The CDR3 DNA reads as TGCGCCAGCAGCGCTGGGACACCACATGAGGACACTGAAGCTTTCTTT.